The rows below give T cell receptor beta chains drawn from one sample of a study of shared clonotypes between healthy human individuals. Repertoires were generated with immunoSEQ multiplex PCR, while TCRdb's copy carries only in-frame clones and drops some. The table includes hundreds of thousands of clones, about 96% detected once. The sequencing sample was made of naive CD4+ T cells sorted from blood. All receptors come from a woman aged 30 to 39 in good health. CDR3s include the opening cysteine and the closing phenylalanine or tryptophan. The order of the fields is J gene, CDR3 length, clone size, D gene, V gene, CDR3 protein, CDR3 DNA. D genes are given only for firm matches. Size is stated for part of the rows, as once, few or many counts, or as a class when the clone is expanded.

J: TRBJ2-6
length: 14
size: .
D: .
V: TRBV6-5
CDR3: CASSESSGANVLTF
DNA: TGTGCCAGCAGTGAAAGTTCTGGGGCCAACGTCCTGACTTTC

J: TRBJ2-2
length: 16
size: .
D: TRBD2
V: TRBV28
CDR3: CASIKAGAQNTGELFF
DNA: TGTGCCAGCATCAAAGCGGGAGCGCAGAACACCGGGGAGCTGTTTTTT

J: TRBJ1-1
length: 15
size: .
D: .
V: TRBV6-5
CDR3: CASSYSGLRGTEAFF
DNA: TGTGCCAGCAGTTATTCCGGATTGAGGGGCACTGAAGCTTTCTTT

J: TRBJ2-7
length: 12
size: .
D: .
V: TRBV7-9
CDR3: CASSPTSYEQYF
DNA: TGTGCCAGCAGTCCCACTAGCTACGAGCAGTACTTC

J: TRBJ2-2
length: 14
size: .
D: .
V: TRBV5-1
CDR3: CASSPGAQDGELFF
DNA: TGCGCCAGCAGCCCTGGTGCGCAGGACGGGGAGCTGTTTTTT

J: TRBJ1-2
length: 14
size: .
D: TRBD1
V: TRBV28
CDR3: CASINPTGPFGYTF
DNA: TGTGCCAGCATCAACCCGACAGGGCCTTTTGGCTACACCTTC

J: TRBJ2-1
length: 14
size: .
D: .
V: TRBV4-1
CDR3: CASSHPGLGGEQFF
DNA: TGCGCCAGCAGCCATCCTGGGCTAGGCGGGGAGCAGTTCTTC

J: TRBJ2-1
length: 14
size: .
D: TRBD2
V: TRBV7-2
CDR3: CASSFSGTNNEQFF
DNA: TGTGCCAGCAGCTTTAGCGGGACCAACAATGAGCAGTTCTTC

J: TRBJ1-4
length: 16
size: .
D: TRBD1
V: TRBV7-2
CDR3: CASSFGGGGTNEKLFF
DNA: TGTGCCAGCAGCTTTGGAGGGGGCGGCACTAATGAAAAACTGTTTTTT

J: TRBJ1-1
length: 12
size: .
D: .
V: TRBV11-3
CDR3: CASSLDRTEAFF
DNA: TGTGCCAGCAGCTTAGATCGCACTGAAGCTTTCTTT

J: TRBJ2-7
length: 15
size: .
D: TRBD2
V: TRBV5-4
CDR3: CASSRGTIPSYEQYF
DNA: TGTGCCAGCAGCCGCGGGACTATACCCTCCTACGAGCAGTACTTC

J: TRBJ2-5
length: 14
size: .
D: TRBD2
V: TRBV10-2
CDR3: CASRGLAAEETQYF
DNA: TGCGCCAGCAGGGGACTAGCGGCTGAAGAGACCCAGTACTTC

J: TRBJ2-3
length: 17
size: .
D: .
V: TRBV7-6
CDR3: CASSLTLGGTAGDTQYF
DNA: TGTGCCAGCAGTCTAACGCTCGGAGGGACAGCAGGTGATACGCAGTATTTT

J: TRBJ2-7
length: 14
size: .
D: TRBD2
V: TRBV18
CDR3: CASASAGDPYEQYF
DNA: TGTGCCAGCGCGTCGGCGGGAGATCCCTACGAGCAGTACTTC

J: TRBJ2-7
length: 14
size: .
D: .
V: TRBV2
CDR3: CASNYGTRRYEQYF
DNA: TGTGCCAGCAATTACGGGACCCGCCGCTACGAGCAGTACTTC

J: TRBJ2-1
length: 17
size: .
D: .
V: TRBV29-1
CDR3: CSVEFRSTSRTIDEQFF
DNA: TGCAGCGTTGAATTCAGGTCCACTTCAAGAACGATCGATGAGCAGTTCTTC

J: TRBJ2-3
length: 15
size: .
D: .
V: TRBV6-1
CDR3: CASRGLHSSTDTQYF
DNA: TGTGCCAGCAGGGGCCTGCACTCTAGCACAGATACGCAGTATTTT

J: TRBJ1-1
length: 13
size: few
D: .
V: TRBV28
CDR3: CASSFVHLTEAFF
DNA: TGTGCCAGCAGTTTTGTTCATCTCACTGAAGCTTTCTTT

J: TRBJ2-3
length: 13
size: .
D: TRBD2
V: TRBV27
CDR3: CAIGGANTDTQYF
DNA: TGTGCCATCGGGGGGGCTAACACAGATACGCAGTATTTT

J: TRBJ2-1
length: 15
size: .
D: .
V: TRBV28
CDR3: CASSTPGQFYNEQFF
DNA: TGTGCCAGCAGCACTCCCGGGCAGTTTTACAATGAGCAGTTCTTC

J: TRBJ2-3
length: 17
size: .
D: TRBD2
V: TRBV4-1
CDR3: CASSQRPGLAGTDTQYF
DNA: TGCGCCAGCAGCCAGAGACCGGGACTAGCGGGCACAGATACGCAGTATTTT

J: TRBJ2-1
length: 14
size: .
D: TRBD2
V: TRBV7-9
CDR3: CASRGLAAFPEQFF
DNA: TGTGCCAGCAGAGGACTAGCGGCTTTTCCTGAGCAGTTCTTC

J: TRBJ2-1
length: 14
size: .
D: .
V: TRBV5-1
CDR3: CASSLDPRGNEQFF
DNA: TGCGCCAGCAGCCTGGACCCAAGAGGCAATGAGCAGTTCTTC

J: TRBJ2-7
length: 14
size: .
D: .
V: TRBV19
CDR3: CASSIGPTGYEQYF
DNA: TGTGCCAGTAGTATCGGGCCTACGGGCTACGAGCAGTACTTC

J: TRBJ2-7
length: 15
size: .
D: TRBD2
V: TRBV7-2
CDR3: CASSSGLAGGDEQYF
DNA: TGTGCCAGCAGCTCCGGACTAGCGGGAGGGGACGAGCAGTACTTC